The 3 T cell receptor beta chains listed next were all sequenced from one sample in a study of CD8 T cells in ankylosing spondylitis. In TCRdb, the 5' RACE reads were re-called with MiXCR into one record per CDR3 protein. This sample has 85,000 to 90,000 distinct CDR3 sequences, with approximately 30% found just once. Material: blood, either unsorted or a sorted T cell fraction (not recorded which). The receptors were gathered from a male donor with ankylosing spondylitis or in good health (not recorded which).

The CDR3 DNA is TGCGCCAGCAGCCAAATGACAGGGGTGAACACTGAAGCTTTCTTT. Translation: CASSQMTGVNTEAFF. V and J are TRBV5-1 and TRBJ1-1; 8 positions agree with TRBD1. There are 15 residues in the CDR3. Germline V gene lookup returns CDR1 SGHRS and CDR2 YFSETQ. The V gene end was trimmed by 4 bases and the J gene end by 0 bases; junction bases not matched to a gene: 5. Filled out from reference TRBV5-1 and TRBJ1-1, the complete variable domain reads KAGVTQTPRYLIKTRGQQVTLSCSPISGHRSVSWYQQTPGQGLQFLFEYFSETQRNKGNFPGRFSGRQFSNSRSEMNVSTLELGDSALYLCASSQMTGVNTEAFFGQGTRLTVV.

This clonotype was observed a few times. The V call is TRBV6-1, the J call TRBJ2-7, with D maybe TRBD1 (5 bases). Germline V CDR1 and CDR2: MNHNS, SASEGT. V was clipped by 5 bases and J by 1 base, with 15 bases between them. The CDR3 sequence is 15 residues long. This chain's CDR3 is CASSKQVPPSYEQYF. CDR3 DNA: TGTGCCAGCAGTAAACAGGTCCCACCTTCCTACGAGCAGTACTTC.

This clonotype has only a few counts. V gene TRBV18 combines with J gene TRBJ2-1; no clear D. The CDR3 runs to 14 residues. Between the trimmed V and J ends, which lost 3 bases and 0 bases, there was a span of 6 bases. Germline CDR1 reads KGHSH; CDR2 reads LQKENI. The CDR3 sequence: CASSPAGSYNEQFF. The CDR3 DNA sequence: TGTGCCAGCTCACCTGCTGGCTCCTACAATGAGCAGTTCTTC.